The rows below give T cell receptor beta chains drawn from one sample of a study of blood T cell repertoires in COVID-19. Clones were sequenced by immunoSEQ multiplex PCR, and TCRdb holds only the in-frame ones, with some missing. This sample has approximately 170,000 clones, with around nine tenths found just once. Sequenced: peripheral blood. The source is a man younger than 35 with active or convalescent COVID-19. CDR3s include the opening cysteine and the closing phenylalanine or tryptophan. Fields, in order: clone size, V gene, J gene, CDR3 protein. Clone size is given for some rows only: seen once, a few or many times, or a class if the clone is expanded.

>-|TRBV4-1|TRBJ2-1
CASSHASGRANEQFF
>-|TRBV18|TRBJ1-4
CASSTIGGQPDEKLFF
>-|TRBV7-9|TRBJ1-5
CASSPGQLNQPQHF
>-|TRBV19|TRBJ1-6
CASSIAGGRSPLHF
>-|TRBV6-6|TRBJ2-1
CASSLIAGGGDEQFF
>-|TRBV9|TRBJ1-1
CASSSGESGGTEAFF
>-|TRBV24-1|TRBJ1-2
CATSDWEADGYTF
>-|TRBV11-2|TRBJ2-7
CASSFSNANTYSYEQYF
>-|TRBV30|TRBJ1-5
CAWSLGNQPQHF
>-|TRBV27|TRBJ2-1
CATLRASGGGEQFF
>-|TRBV2|TRBJ1-1
CASSYQGVGTEAFF
>-|TRBV14|TRBJ2-7
CASSQGTSAPYEQYF
>-|TRBV7-2|TRBJ1-3
CASSLVGQSSGNTIYF
>-|TRBV7-9|TRBJ2-7
CASSPAGWYEQYF
>-|TRBV19|TRBJ2-7
CASSPTVFYEQYF
>-|TRBV12-3/TRBV12-4|TRBJ1-2
CASSLFLYGYTF
>-|TRBV7-2|TRBJ2-7
CASSLVGDRAYEQYF
>-|TRBV27|TRBJ2-4
CASSLAGAKNIQYF
>-|TRBV7-3|TRBJ1-1
CASSPGGLQGEAFF
>-|TRBV7-9|TRBJ1-5
CASSSGQGKQPQHF
>-|TRBV13|TRBJ1-1
CASSLGQGDTEAFF
>-|TRBV6-5|TRBJ1-2
CASSQGLVYGYTF
>once|TRBV11-2|TRBJ1-3
CASSLHDSRTGNTIYF
>-|TRBV3-1/TRBV3-2|TRBJ2-2
CASSPTSERNTGELFF
>-|TRBV11-3|TRBJ2-1
CASSSLGAAGNEQFF
>-|TRBV27|TRBJ1-2
CASSFITERNYGYTF
>-|TRBV5-5|TRBJ2-3
CASSYRTGGDTQYF
>-|TRBV11-2|TRBJ2-7
CASSLDRLGVSYEQYF
>once|TRBV11-3|TRBJ2-1
CASSLDGLPYNEQFF
>-|TRBV5-1|TRBJ1-1
CASSWGGVRNAEAFF
>-|TRBV24-1|TRBJ1-2
CATSGGTNYGYTF
>-|TRBV4-2|TRBJ1-2
CASSQPTGGRYGYTF
>once|TRBV4-2|TRBJ2-1
CASSQDLRLAGGNNEQFF
>-|TRBV5-1|TRBJ1-3
CASSPDRPGGNTIYF
>-|TRBV6-6|TRBJ1-2
CASSPGVGYTF
>-|TRBV15|TRBJ1-5
CATSRDPEGVRPQHF
>-|TRBV11-2|TRBJ1-4
CASSLYRGGWEKLFF
>-|TRBV24-1|TRBJ2-1
CATSGTSVNEQFF
>few|TRBV5-1|TRBJ1-2
CASSYQTALRERNGYTF
>-|TRBV3-1/TRBV3-2|TRBJ1-1
CASSQEPRGEAFF
>-|TRBV3-1/TRBV3-2|TRBJ1-5
CASSQRQSNQPQHF
>once|TRBV24-1|TRBJ2-5
CATSQPTGTGSGETQYF
>-|TRBV28|TRBJ1-5
CASSLGFLNQPQHF
>-|TRBV2|TRBJ1-2
CASSGGDSIPLGYTF
>-|TRBV18|TRBJ1-5
CASSQGQYNQPQHF
>few|TRBV29-1|TRBJ1-2
CSVARGNYGYTF
>-|TRBV30|TRBJ1-3
CAWKGDRVDTIYF
>-|TRBV4-1|TRBJ2-1
CASSQDLGQINNEQFF